A single sample gave rise to the 15 T cell receptor beta chains below, sequenced in a study of T cells in Graves' hyperthyroidism and ophthalmopathy. RNA transcripts yielded amplified TCR beta CDR3 regions. The TCR CDR3 was amplified in a first-round RT-PCR using the HTBI primer set. Using its own MiXCR run on the multiplex PCR reads, TCRdb lists one record per CDR3 protein. The sample includes 150,000 to 200,000 distinct CDR3 sequences, 9.4% of them seen just once. The specimen sequenced was blood. The receptors stem from a woman younger than 35 with Graves' hyperthyroidism that later progressed to Graves' ophthalmopathy.

This clonotype was detected many times. The chain is built from TRBV30 and TRBJ1-1; a weak D match, TRBD1 (5 bases). Germline CDR1 and CDR2: GTSNPN and SVGIG (reference sequence). CDR3 length: 15 amino acids. Trimming pared 2 bases from V and 11 bases from J, leaving 24 bases between. CDR3 DNA: TGTGCCTGGAGTCCCCCTTCGGTCCGCCAGGGAGGTGCTTTCTTT. The encoded protein is CAWSPPSVRQGGAFF.

This clonotype was found a few times. This chain connects TRBV25-1 to TRBJ2-7; possibly TRBD1 for D (5 bases). The CDR3 has 13 residues. The germline V gene has CDR1 MGHDK and CDR2 SYGVNS. V lost 7 bases and J lost 2, with 12 bases in between. In DNA, the CDR3 is TGTGCCAGCACCCCAGGGTTGGCCTACGAGCAGTACTTC. It is translated as CASTPGLAYEQYF.

This clonotype was counted many times. The chain links TRBV2 to TRBJ1-1, with no clear D. The germline V and J ends were trimmed by 2 bases and 6 bases, with 13 bases remaining between them. Germline CDR1 reads SNHLY; CDR2 reads FYNNEI. This CDR3 is 14 amino acids long. CDR3 nucleotides: TGTGCCAGCAGTGAAATACTTTCTGGATCTGAAGCTTTCTTT. As protein: CASSEILSGSEAFF.

At least ten counts were recorded for this clonotype. V is TRBV15 and J is TRBJ1-1; tentatively, D is TRBD1 (6 bases). This CDR3 is built from 14 residues. Germline V gene sequence: CDR1 LNHNV, CDR2 YYDKDF (reference sequence). Trimming stripped 0 bases from V and 4 bases from J, with 9 bases between. This chain's CDR3 is CATSRDTTGTEAFF. CDR3 in DNA: TGTGCCACCAGCAGAGATACGACAGGCACTGAAGCTTTCTTT.

This clonotype has a count of ten or more. The V and J genes are TRBV11-3 and TRBJ2-1, with 8 nucleotides matching TRBD2. The CDR3 is 13 residues long. Trimming at V came to 5 bases and at J to 8 bases, leaving 5 bases not matched to a gene. CDR1 and CDR2 from the germline V gene are SGHNT and YENEEA. The CDR3, as DNA: TGTGCCAGCAGCAATAGCGGGGTGGATGAGCAGTTCTTC. It is translated as CASSNSGVDEQFF.

This clonotype was found many times. This chain joins TRBV11-2 and TRBJ2-1; 8 bases map to TRBD2. V shed 5 bases, J shed 3 bases, and the junction held 9 bases outside the gene matches. This CDR3 is built from 16 residues. Germline CDR1 and CDR2: SGHAT and FQNNGV. DNA of the CDR3: TGTGCCAGCAGCCCCCTCGGGCGGGGGGTCTACAATGAGCAGTTCTTC. It translates to CASSPLGRGVYNEQFF.

This clonotype was seen repeatedly, ten times or more. This chain uses TRBV12-3 or TRBV12-4 with TRBJ2-6, with D unclear. The CDR3 spans 17 residues. The V and J ends lost 3 bases and 1 base respectively, with 13 bases between them. Here the CDR3 DNA reads TGTGCCAGCAGTTTGGGGTTATTCTGGTCTGGGGCCAACGTCCTGACTTTC. Residues: CASSLGLFWSGANVLTF.

This clonotype came up many times. V and J are TRBV7-8 and TRBJ1-2; 8 bases fit TRBD1. CDR1 is SGHVS and CDR2 is FQNEAQ in the germline V gene. The CDR3 contains 14 residues. J gave up 4 bases and V 4 bases, and 5 bases lay outside the gene matches. CDR3 sequence: CASSSSGTGYGYTF. DNA for the CDR3: TGTGCCAGCAGCTCATCCGGGACAGGCTATGGCTACACCTTC.

Only a few counts were recorded for this clonotype. This chain joins TRBV19 and TRBJ1-5; a weak D match, TRBD1 (5 bases). Trimming removed 3 bases from V and 0 bases from J, with 9 bases in between. The CDR3 spans 15 residues. Looked up from germline, CDR1 is LNHDA and CDR2 is SQIVND (reference sequence). CDR3 amino acids: CASSMGRGSNQPQHF. In DNA, the CDR3 is TGTGCCAGTAGTATGGGACGGGGTAGCAATCAGCCCCAGCATTTT.

The rearrangement uses TRBV9 and TRBJ2-5; 9 bases map to TRBD2. The CDR3 consists of 15 residues. V shed 0 bases and J 4 bases; nucleotides not matched to a gene: 4. Germline CDR1 SGDLS, CDR2 YYNGEE. The chain's CDR3 is CASSVVGGRGETQYF. CDR3 DNA sequence: TGTGCCAGCAGCGTAGTGGGCGGGAGGGGAGAGACCCAGTACTTC. The full variable domain, completed using reference TRBV9 and TRBJ2-5, is DSGVTQTPKHLITATGQRVTLRCSPRSGDLSVYWYQQSLDQGLQFLIQYYNGEERAKGNILERFSAQQFPDLHSELNLSSLELGDSALYFCASSVVGGRGETQYFGPGTRLLVL.

This clonotype has at least ten counts. This chain joins TRBV7-9 and TRBJ2-5; 8 nucleotides align to TRBD2. From germline, CDR1 is SEHNR and CDR2 FQNEAQ (reference sequence). Trimming at V came to 3 bases and at J to 1 base, leaving 7 bases not matched to a gene. CDR3 size: 16 residues. CDR3 protein: CASSFIGSGTQETQYF. As DNA, the CDR3 is TGTGCCAGCAGCTTCATTGGTAGCGGGACCCAAGAGACCCAGTACTTC.

This clonotype was picked up many times. J is TRBJ1-5 and V is TRBV13; 10 positions match TRBD1. The CDR3 loop spans 15 amino acids. The germline CDR1 and CDR2 sequences are PRHDT and FYEKMQ (reference sequence). V was clipped by 3 bases and J by 5 bases; unmatched bases: 4. CDR3 region: CASSLGQGKDQPQHF. The CDR3 nucleotides read TGTGCCAGCAGCTTGGGACAGGGGAAGGATCAGCCCCAGCATTTT.

This clonotype was seen repeatedly, ten times or more. In DNA, the CDR3 is TGTGCCAGCCGGAACAGGGGGCTTAATTCACCCCTCCACTTT. Translation: CASRNRGLNSPLHF. This chain joins TRBV13 and TRBJ1-6; 9 bases are shared with TRBD1. The J segment lost 6 bases and the V segment lost 8 bases, leaving 5 bases of the junction unmatched. The germline V gene encodes CDR1 PRHDT and CDR2 FYEKMQ (reference sequence). This CDR3 has 14 amino acids.

This clonotype was detected many times. J is TRBJ2-1 and V is TRBV7-6, with D maybe TRBD2 (7 bases). Per germline, CDR1 SGHVS and CDR2 FNYEAQ. Trimming pared 4 bases from V and 4 bases from J, leaving 20 bases between. CDR3 length: 17 amino acids. CDR3 sequence: CASSSKSRGGRYNEQFF. CDR3 nucleotides: TGTGCCAGCAGCTCGAAAAGTAGGGGGGGGAGGTACAATGAGCAGTTCTTC.

This clonotype appeared many times. The chain carries TRBV5-1 and TRBJ2-7; TRBD2 aligns across 13 bases. This CDR3 has 18 residues. CDR1 and CDR2 (germline): SGHRS, YFSETQ. J gave up 7 bases and V 3 bases, and 16 bases lay outside the gene matches. In nucleotides, the CDR3 is TGCGCCAGCAGCTGGGGGACTAGCGGGACTCAAAAGATTGGGGAGCAGTACTTC. It translates to CASSWGTSGTQKIGEQYF. The variable domain in full, completed from reference TRBV5-1 and TRBJ2-7, reads KAGVTQTPRYLIKTRGQQVTLSCSPISGHRSVSWYQQTPGQGLQFLFEYFSETQRNKGNFPGRFSGRQFSNSRSEMNVSTLELGDSALYLCASSWGTSGTQKIGEQYFGPGTRLTVT.